The clone carrying this T cell receptor beta chain was picked up many times. Using immunoSEQ multiplex PCR, the repertoire was profiled, and TCRdb retains in-frame clones only, with some absent. The sample yields just over 200,000 clones, 80% seen once. The entry originates in a study of blood T cell repertoires in COVID-19. Study background: Samples came from the United States, Italy and Spain, spanning acute and convalescent COVID-19.

Specimen: peripheral blood. The receptor was isolated from a woman in her 70s with acute or convalescent COVID-19.

CDR3 coding DNA: TGCAGCGTTGGGGGGGGTAGCGGGAGTCCAGGTAATGAGCAGTTCTTC. Protein: CSVGGGSGSPGNEQFF. The genes are TRBV29-1 and TRBJ2-1, with TRBD2 matching 9 bases. With V trimmed by 4 bases and J by 7 bases, 14 bases remained unmatched. In germline, CDR1 is SQVTM, CDR2 ANQGSEA. The CDR3 is 16 amino acids.